This T cell receptor (beta chain) was documented in a study of cytomegalovirus exposure and HLA in healthy donors. Background on the study: As released early, the data held some 80 million unique TCRs from HLA-typed donors.

Amplification used 60 Vbeta primers and 13 Jbeta primers. The protocol was immunoSEQ multiplex PCR, while the TCRdb copy is restricted to in-frame clones and leaves out a portion. The table records about 160,000 clones, about 80% of them present only once. In this sample, this clone turned up once. In germline, CDR1 is SGHVS, CDR2 FQNEAQ. With V trimmed by 1 base and J by 7 bases, 6 bases remained unmatched. The CDR3 has 14 amino acids. Sequenced input: PBMCs. V gene TRBV7-8 combines with J gene TRBJ1-2, with 7 positions matching TRBD1. This clonotype was sampled from a woman aged 45-60 years in good health and CMV-seropositive. Here the CDR3 DNA reads TGTGCCAGCAGCTTAGACAGGACAGGTCGTGGCTACACCTTC. This encodes CASSLDRTGRGYTF.